Here is one TCR beta chain with its context. Antigen unknown. CD45RA-negative memory and CD45RA+ naive subsets were split from the CD4+ cells. Samples underwent the assay at deep level. Some clones are missing from TCRdb's copy, which holds only in-frame ones; the method was immunoSEQ multiplex PCR. The repertoire holds around 200,000 clones, with around 63% as singletons. The CDR3 spans 18 residues. Germline loops: CDR1 SGHAT, CDR2 FQNNGV. Trimming cost V 5 bases and J 3 bases; bases outside gene matches: 16. The record originates from a study of shared clonotypes between healthy human individuals. General study findings and limits: As a rule, naive subsets had a larger estimated richness than memory subsets.

The receptor was isolated from a man aged 25-40 years in good health. The rearrangement uses TRBV11-2 and TRBJ2-7; 10 bases are a match to TRBD2. Sequencing was done on a sample of memory CD4+ T cells sorted from blood. Described subset: CD45RA-negative fraction. The CDR3 reads CASSPTSRPSGSIYEQYF. DNA for the CDR3: TGTGCCAGCAGCCCCACGAGTAGGCCTAGCGGGAGTATCTACGAGCAGTACTTC.